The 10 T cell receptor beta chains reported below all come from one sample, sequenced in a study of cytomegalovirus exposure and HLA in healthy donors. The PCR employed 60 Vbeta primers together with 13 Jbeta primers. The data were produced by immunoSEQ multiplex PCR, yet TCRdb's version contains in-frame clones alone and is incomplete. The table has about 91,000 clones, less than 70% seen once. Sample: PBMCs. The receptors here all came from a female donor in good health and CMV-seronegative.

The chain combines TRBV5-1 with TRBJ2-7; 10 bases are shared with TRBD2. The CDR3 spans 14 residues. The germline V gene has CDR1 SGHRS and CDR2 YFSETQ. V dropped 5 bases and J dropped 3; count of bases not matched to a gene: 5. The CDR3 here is CASSYTSGNYEQYF. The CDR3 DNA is TGCGCCAGCAGTTATACTAGCGGGAACTACGAGCAGTACTTC.

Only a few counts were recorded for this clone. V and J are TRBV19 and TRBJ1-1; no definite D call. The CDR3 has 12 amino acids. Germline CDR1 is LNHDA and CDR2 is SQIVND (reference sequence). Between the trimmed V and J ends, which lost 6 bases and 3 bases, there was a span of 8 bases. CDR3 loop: CASRSGYTEAFF. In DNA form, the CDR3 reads TGTGCCAGTAGGTCCGGTTACACTGAAGCTTTCTTT. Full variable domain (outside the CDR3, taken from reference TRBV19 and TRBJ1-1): DGGITQSPKYLFRKEGQNVTLSCEQNLNHDAMYWYRQDPGQGLRLIYYSQIVNDFQKGDIAEGYSVSREKKESFPLTVTSAQKNPTAFYLCASRSGYTEAFFGQGTRLTVV.

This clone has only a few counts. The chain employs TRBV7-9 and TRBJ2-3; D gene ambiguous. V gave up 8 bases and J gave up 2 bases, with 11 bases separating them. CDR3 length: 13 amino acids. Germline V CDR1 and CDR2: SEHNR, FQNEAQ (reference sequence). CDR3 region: CASSTDYTDTQYF. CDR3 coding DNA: TGTGCCAGCTCAACAGATTACACAGATACGCAGTATTTT.

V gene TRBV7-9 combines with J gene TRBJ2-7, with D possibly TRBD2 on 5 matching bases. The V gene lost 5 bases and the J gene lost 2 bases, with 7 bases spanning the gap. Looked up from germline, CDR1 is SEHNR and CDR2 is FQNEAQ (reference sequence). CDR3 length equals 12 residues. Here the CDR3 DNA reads TGTGCCAGCAGCCCGGGGACCTACGAGCAGTACTTC. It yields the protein CASSPGTYEQYF.

In DNA, the CDR3 is TGCGCCAGCAGCACTGAGCGGGGGAGTGGGGCCAACGTCCTGACTTTC. Protein product: CASSTERGSGANVLTF. The chain carries TRBV4-3 and TRBJ2-6, with 8 nucleotides matching TRBD2. Germline V gives CDR1 LGHNA, CDR2 YSLEER. The CDR3 runs 16 residues. J was trimmed by 3 bases and V by 5 bases; bases with no gene match: 6.

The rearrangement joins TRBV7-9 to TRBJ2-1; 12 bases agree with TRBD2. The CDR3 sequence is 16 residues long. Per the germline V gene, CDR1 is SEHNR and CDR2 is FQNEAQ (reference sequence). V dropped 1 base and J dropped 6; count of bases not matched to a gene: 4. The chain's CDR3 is CASSLGLAGAFNEQFF. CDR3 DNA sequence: TGTGCCAGCAGCTTAGGACTAGCGGGAGCGTTCAATGAGCAGTTCTTC.

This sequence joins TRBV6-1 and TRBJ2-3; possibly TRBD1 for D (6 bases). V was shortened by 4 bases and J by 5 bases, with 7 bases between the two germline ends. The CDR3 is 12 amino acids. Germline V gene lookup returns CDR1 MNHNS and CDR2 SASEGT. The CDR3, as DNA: TGTGCCAGCAGTGCGACAGGAGATACGCAGTATTTT. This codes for CASSATGDTQYF.

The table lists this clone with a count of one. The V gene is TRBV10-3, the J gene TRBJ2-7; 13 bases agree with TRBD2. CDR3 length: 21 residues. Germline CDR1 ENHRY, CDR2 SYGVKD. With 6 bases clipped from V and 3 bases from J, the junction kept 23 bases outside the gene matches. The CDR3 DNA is TGTGCCATCAGCGCCGGACTAGCGGGAGAGAGCGTTTCGGGCTCAGGCTACGAGCAGTACTTC. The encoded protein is CAISAGLAGESVSGSGYEQYF.

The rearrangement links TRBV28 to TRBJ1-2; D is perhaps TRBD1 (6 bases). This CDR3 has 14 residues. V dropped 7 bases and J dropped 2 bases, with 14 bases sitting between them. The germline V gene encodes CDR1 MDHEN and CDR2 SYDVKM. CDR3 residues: CASIPSGENYGYTF. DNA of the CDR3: TGTGCCAGCATTCCATCAGGGGAGAACTATGGCTACACCTTC.

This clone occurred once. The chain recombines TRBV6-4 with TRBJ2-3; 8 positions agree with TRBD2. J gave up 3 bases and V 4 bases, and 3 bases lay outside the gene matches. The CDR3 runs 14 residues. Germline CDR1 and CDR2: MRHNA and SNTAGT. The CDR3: CASSVTGGTDTQYF. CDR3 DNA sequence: TGTGCCAGCAGTGTGACGGGGGGGACAGATACGCAGTATTTT.